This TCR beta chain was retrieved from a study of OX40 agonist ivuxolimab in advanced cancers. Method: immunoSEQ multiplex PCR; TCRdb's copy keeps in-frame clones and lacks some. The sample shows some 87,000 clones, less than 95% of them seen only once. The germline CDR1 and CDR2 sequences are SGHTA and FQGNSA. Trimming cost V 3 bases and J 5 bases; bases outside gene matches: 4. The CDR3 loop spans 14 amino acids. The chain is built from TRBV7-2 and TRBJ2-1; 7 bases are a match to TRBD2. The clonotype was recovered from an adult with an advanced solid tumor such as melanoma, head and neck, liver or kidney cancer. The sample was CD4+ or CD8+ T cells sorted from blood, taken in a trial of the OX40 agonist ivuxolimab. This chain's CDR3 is CASSLGLWNNEQFF. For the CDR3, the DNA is TGTGCCAGCAGCTTGGGACTATGGAACAATGAGCAGTTCTTC.